These 22 T cell receptor beta chains share one sample of origin, sequenced in a study of neurological immune-mediated disorders. Using its own MiXCR run on the 5' RACE reads, TCRdb lists one record per CDR3 protein. The sample lists about 41,000 distinct CDR3 sequences; 2.5% were seen once. The sample comprised PBMCs. These TCRs come from a man younger than 40 with multiple sclerosis.

The sample holds many counts of this clonotype. The gene calls are TRBV20-1 and TRBJ1-1; weak D call: TRBD1 (6 bases). Germline CDR1 is DFQATT and CDR2 is SNEGSKA (reference sequence). The CDR3 length is 16 residues. The CDR3 protein is CRLSRDTLIQDTEAFF. CDR3 sequence (DNA): TGCAGACTATCCCGGGACACCCTTATCCAGGACACTGAAGCTTTCTTT.

This clonotype was seen repeatedly, ten times or more. This chain links TRBV6-1 with TRBJ2-7; TRBD1 or TRBD2 may be the D gene (5 bases each). This CDR3 has 16 amino acids. Germline lookup yields CDR1 MNHNS and CDR2 SASEGT. With 5 bases removed from V and 0 bases from J, the gap between germline ends came to 17 bases. The CDR3 region is CASSYSFSGSSYEQYF. The CDR3 nucleotides are TGTGCCAGCAGTTATTCATTTTCAGGGAGCTCCTACGAGCAGTACTTC.

This clonotype was found many times. A much more abundant neighbour one base away suggests this may be a read error. This chain links TRBV13 with TRBJ1-1; D unresolved. The CDR3 covers 14 residues. The germline V gene encodes CDR1 PRHDT and CDR2 FYEKMQ (reference sequence). The germline V and J ends were trimmed by 3 bases and 6 bases, with 14 bases remaining between them. For the CDR3, the DNA is TGTGCCAGCAGCTTCCCCCTGGCCGAACCTGAAGCTTTCTTT. This gives the protein CASSFPLAEPEAFF.

In its sample, this clonotype is medium-sized. A clone one base away is much larger, so this may be a read error. The CDR3 carries no conserved terminal phenylalanine or tryptophan, so it likely arises from a read error. The chain employs TRBV11-2 and TRBJ1-2; D might be TRBD1 (5 bases). V was clipped by 1 base and J by 4 bases, with 10 bases between them. The CDR3 covers 14 residues. Germline-derived CDR1 and CDR2 are SGHAT and FQNNGV. DNA for the CDR3: TGTGCCAGCAGCTTAGTTCCAGGGCCCTATGGCTACACCTGC. Translating gives CASSLVPGPYGYTC.

This clonotype was seen repeatedly, ten times or more. The rearrangement joins TRBV20-1 to TRBJ2-1, with 8 bases identical to TRBD1. With V trimmed by 6 bases and J by 3 bases, 4 bases remained unmatched. The CDR3 length is 13 residues. Germline assignment: CDR1 DFQATT and CDR2 SNEGSKA (reference sequence). The CDR3 sequence is CSAVTGVYNEQFF. The CDR3 nucleotides are TGCAGTGCCGTGACAGGGGTCTACAATGAGCAGTTCTTC.

This rearrangement joins TRBV27 to TRBJ2-1, with D unclear. The CDR3 is 13 amino acids. Germline V gene data show CDR1 as MNHEY and CDR2 as SMNVEV (reference sequence). With 10 bases removed from V and 4 bases from J, the gap between germline ends came to 14 bases. The CDR3: CAKAPDEYNEQFF. The CDR3 DNA sequence: TGTGCCAAGGCCCCCGACGAATACAATGAGCAGTTCTTC.

This clonotype was counted many times. The chain uses TRBV18 and TRBJ2-7; D is possibly TRBD2 (6 bases). The V and J ends lost 2 bases and 6 bases respectively, with 17 bases between them. Looked up from germline, CDR1 is KGHSH and CDR2 is LQKENI. The CDR3 runs to 15 residues. CDR3 protein: CASSPGDAGLSEQYF. CDR3 coding DNA: TGTGCCAGCTCACCAGGGGACGCGGGACTCTCCGAGCAGTACTTC. The full variable domain, rest sourced from reference TRBV18 and TRBJ2-7, is NAGVMQNPRHLVRRRGQEARLRCSPMKGHSHVYWYRQLPEEGLKFMVYLQKENIIDESGMPKERFSAEFPKEGPSILRIQQVVRGDSAAYFCASSPGDAGLSEQYFGPGTRLTVT.

The table lists this clonotype with many counts. The rearrangement joins TRBV20-1 to TRBJ1-1; 7 nucleotides align to TRBD1. The V segment lost 5 bases and the J segment 7 bases; nucleotides outside the gene matches: 7. Germline loops: CDR1 DFQATT, CDR2 SNEGSKA (reference sequence). This CDR3 is 12 amino acids long. This chain's CDR3 is CSAPKTGIEAFF. The CDR3 DNA reads TGCAGTGCTCCCAAGACAGGGATTGAAGCTTTCTTT.

This clonotype showed up many times. The rearrangement joins TRBV7-9 to TRBJ2-1; 8 bases map to TRBD1. V lost 6 bases and J lost 4; bases outside the gene matches: 8. Germline V gene data show CDR1 as SEHNR and CDR2 as FQNEAQ (reference sequence). The CDR3 runs 15 residues. The CDR3 here is CASSTLDREYNEQFF. Here the CDR3 DNA reads TGTGCCAGCAGTACTCTGGACAGGGAATACAATGAGCAGTTCTTC.

This clonotype was detected only a few times. The rearrangement joins TRBV7-2 to TRBJ2-5; D unclear. Deletions cut 5 bases from V and 4 bases from J, with 17 bases between. Germline V gene data show CDR1 as SGHTA and CDR2 as FQGNSA. The CDR3 length is 15 residues. The CDR3 spells CASSNLGQPLETQYF. DNA of the CDR3: TGTGCCAGCAGCAACCTAGGTCAGCCATTAGAGACCCAGTACTTC.

This clonotype was counted ten times or more. J is TRBJ2-3 and V is TRBV6-1; D not resolved. The CDR3 runs 13 residues. Germline assignment: CDR1 MNHNS and CDR2 SASEGT. Deletions cut 5 bases from V and 0 bases from J, with 6 bases between. CDR3 region: CASSSDSTDTQYF. DNA for the CDR3: TGTGCCAGCAGTTCCGACAGCACAGATACGCAGTATTTT.

This clonotype occurred many times. V usage is TRBV9 and J usage is TRBJ1-1; possibly TRBD1 for D (5 bases). Germline loops: CDR1 SGDLS, CDR2 YYNGEE. V lost 2 bases and J 3 bases, leaving 11 bases between the germline ends. The CDR3 covers 14 residues. CDR3: CASSVGTFDTEAFF. The CDR3 nucleotides are TGTGCCAGCAGCGTTGGGACCTTCGACACTGAAGCTTTCTTT.

In its sample, this clonotype was seen many times. V gene TRBV28 combines with J gene TRBJ1-2; D not certain. V was trimmed by 3 bases and J by 6 bases, leaving 11 bases between them. Germline CDR1 and CDR2: MDHEN and SYDVKM. The CDR3 is made up of 13 amino acids. The CDR3 nucleotides read TGTGCCAGCAGTTTGGGAGGGCTTGATGGCTACACCTTC. The encoded protein is CASSLGGLDGYTF.

This clonotype was seen repeatedly, ten times or more. The chain is built from TRBV18 and TRBJ2-5; no firm D call. The germline gives CDR1 KGHSH, CDR2 LQKENI. CDR3 length equals 14 residues. Trimming pared 6 bases from V and 2 bases from J, leaving 13 bases between. CDR3 in DNA: TGTGCCAGCTCCCCGGAACAATTGCAAGAGACCCAGTACTTC. This sequence encodes CASSPEQLQETQYF. The full variable domain, in which reference TRBV18 and TRBJ2-5 provide the parts outside the CDR3, is NAGVMQNPRHLVRRRGQEARLRCSPMKGHSHVYWYRQLPEEGLKFMVYLQKENIIDESGMPKERFSAEFPKEGPSILRIQQVVRGDSAAYFCASSPEQLQETQYFGPGTRLLVL.

This clonotype was detected ten times or more. The chain joins TRBV12-3 or TRBV12-4 to TRBJ1-6; maybe TRBD1 (6 bases). The CDR3 spans 14 residues. Trimming removed 3 bases from V and 5 bases from J, with 8 bases in between. The CDR3 here is CASSFAGDNSPLHF. The CDR3 bases are TGTGCCAGCAGTTTTGCAGGGGATAATTCACCCCTCCACTTT.

This clonotype occurred many times. The rearrangement uses TRBV5-1 and TRBJ2-1, with D maybe TRBD1 (5 bases). Germline loops: CDR1 SGHRS, CDR2 YFSETQ. V was clipped by 4 bases and J by 0 bases, with 11 bases between them. The length of the CDR3 is 15 residues. The CDR3 nucleotides read TGCGCCAGCAGCGAGGACAAGAGCTCCTACAATGAGCAGTTCTTC. This codes for CASSEDKSSYNEQFF.

This clonotype was found many times. The chain combines TRBV5-1 with TRBJ1-1; D call uncertain. The CDR3 length is 14 residues. Germline loops: CDR1 SGHRS, CDR2 YFSETQ. The V end lost 0 bases, the J end lost 1 base, and 7 bases lay between the germline ends. The CDR3 loop reads CASSLEWANTEAFF. The CDR3 DNA reads TGCGCCAGCAGCTTGGAATGGGCGAACACTGAAGCTTTCTTT.

The table lists this clonotype with many counts. The CDR3 loop is CASSLTGAAYNEQFF. DNA for the CDR3: TGTGCCAGCAGCTTGACAGGGGCAGCCTACAATGAGCAGTTCTTC. The chain carries TRBV9 and TRBJ2-1; 8 bases are shared with TRBD1. V gave up 4 bases and J gave up 2 bases; unmatched junction bases: 5. Germline V lookup: CDR1 SGDLS, CDR2 YYNGEE. CDR3 length: 15 amino acids.

Worth noting for this clonotype: Given a much more abundant clone one base away, this may be a read error. This sequence joins TRBV6-5 and TRBJ2-1; D possibly matches TRBD1 or TRBD2 (7 bases each). CDR3 length: 14 residues. Germline V CDR1 and CDR2: MNHEY, SVGAGI. CDR3 sequence (DNA): TGTGGCACTACCAGGGGGGGGTATAACAATGAGCAGTTCTTC. As protein: CGTTRGGYNNEQFF.

This clonotype was picked up many times. This chain connects TRBV11-2 to TRBJ1-1, with D unresolved. This CDR3 has 13 residues. Trimming took 4 bases from V and 2 from J, leaving 8 bases between them. Looked up from germline, CDR1 is SGHAT and CDR2 is FQNNGV. The CDR3 sequence is CASSSDINTEAFF. The DNA of the CDR3 is TGTGCCAGCAGCTCCGACATCAACACTGAAGCTTTCTTT. Full variable domain (missing parts from reference TRBV11-2 and TRBJ1-1): EAGVAQSPRYKIIEKRQSVAFWCNPISGHATLYWYQQILGQGPKLLIQFQNNGVVDDSQLPKDRFSAERLKGVDSTLKIQPAKLEDSAVYLCASSSDINTEAFFGQGTRLTVV.

This clonotype was picked up many times. This chain connects TRBV5-6 to TRBJ2-7, with D perhaps TRBD1 (5 bases). Germline assignment: CDR1 SGHDT and CDR2 YYEEEE. Trimming cost V 0 bases and J 5 bases, with 15 bases left between them. The CDR3 loop spans 15 amino acids. In DNA, the CDR3 is TGTGCCAGCAGCTTGGCGGGCAGGGTGGCGAACGAGCAGTACTTC. Its translation is CASSLAGRVANEQYF.

This clonotype has a handful of counts. The genes are TRBV5-1 and TRBJ1-1, with a possible D match to TRBD1 (5 bases). The V gene's germline CDR1 is SGHRS and CDR2 YFSETQ. The CDR3 is made up of 17 amino acids. V was cut by 4 bases and J by 0 bases, with 19 bases left in between. CDR3 in amino acids: CASSPLNVGTVNTEAFF. CDR3 nucleotides: TGCGCCAGCAGCCCGTTGAACGTCGGGACGGTGAACACTGAAGCTTTCTTT.